Each of the 3 T cell receptor beta chains below was sequenced from the same sample in a study of cytomegalovirus exposure and HLA in healthy donors. A multiplex PCR was run with 60 Vbeta primers and 13 Jbeta primers. Sequencing used immunoSEQ multiplex PCR; TCRdb keeps in-frame clones, though not all of them. The sample carries hundreds of thousands of clones, under 80% recorded once. The sample comprised PBMCs. The receptors shown here come from a female donor in good health and CMV-seronegative.

This chain joins TRBV27 and TRBJ2-5; 8 bases line up with TRBD2. This CDR3 spans 15 amino acids. CDR1 is MNHEY and CDR2 is SMNVEV in the germline V gene (reference sequence). V trimming: 5 bases; J trimming: 4 bases; junction bases outside the gene matches: 9. CDR3: CASSIIAGRGETQYF. The DNA for the CDR3 is TGTGCCAGCAGTATAATAGCGGGAAGGGGAGAGACCCAGTACTTC.

CDR3 sequence: CASSQSNTGSGANVLTF. CDR3 in DNA: TGTGCCAGCAGCCAAAGCAATACAGGGTCTGGGGCCAACGTCCTGACTTTC. The chain is built from TRBV4-2 and TRBJ2-6, with D possibly TRBD1 on 6 matching bases. Deletions cut 2 bases from V and 1 base from J, with 12 bases between. The CDR3 totals 17 residues. CDR1 and CDR2 from the germline V gene are LGHNA and YNFKEQ.

About this clone: One junction end disagrees with the germline gene, perhaps due to a read error. Other DNA sequences in the same sample also yield this CDR3. This chain connects TRBV7-9 to TRBJ1-2; 8 bases map to TRBD1. The CDR3 sequence is 13 residues long. Germline V gives CDR1 SEHNR, CDR2 FQNEAQ (reference sequence). CDR3 in DNA: TGTGCCAGCAGTTTAGGGACAGGCTATGGCTACACCTTC. Translated, it gives CASSLGTGYGYTF.